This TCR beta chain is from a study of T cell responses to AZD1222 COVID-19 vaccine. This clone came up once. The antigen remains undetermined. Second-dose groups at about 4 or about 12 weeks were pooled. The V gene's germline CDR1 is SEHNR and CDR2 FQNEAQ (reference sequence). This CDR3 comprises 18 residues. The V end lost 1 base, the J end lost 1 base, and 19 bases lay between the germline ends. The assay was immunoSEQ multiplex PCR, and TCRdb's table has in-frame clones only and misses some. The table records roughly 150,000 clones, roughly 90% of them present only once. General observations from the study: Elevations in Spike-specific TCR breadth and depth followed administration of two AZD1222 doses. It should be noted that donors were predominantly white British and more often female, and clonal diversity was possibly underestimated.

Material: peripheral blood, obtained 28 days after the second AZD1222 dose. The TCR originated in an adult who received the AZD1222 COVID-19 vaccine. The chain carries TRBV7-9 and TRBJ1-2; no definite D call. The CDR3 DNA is TGTGCCAGCAGCTTAGGCTCGGGCAGAGTGGGAATTAACTATGGCTACACCTTC. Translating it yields CASSLGSGRVGINYGYTF.